These T cell receptor beta chains were read from a single sample in a study of human T cells and chemical hapten exposure. TCRdb called the RACE reads again in MiXCR, with one record for every CDR3 protein. Here the sample spans 25,000 to 35,000 distinct CDR3 sequences, 4.5% to 7.5% being singletons. Source: whole blood, taken in connection with sensitization to the hapten diphenylcyclopropenone (DPC). The receptor set was obtained from a man younger than 40 with alopecia areata. Some clones in this sample may be carry-over from other donors' samples. The CDR3 runs from the conserved cysteine through the conserved F or W. D genes are given only for firm matches. Size tells how often a clone was seen (once, few, many) or the class of an expanded clone, and some rows leave it out.

d_gene: -
j_gene: TRBJ1-4
abundance: many
v_gene: TRBV20-1
len: 14
CDR3aa: CSASRSSTNEKLFF
CDR3nt: TGCAGTGCTAGCAGGTCTTCAACTAATGAAAAACTGTTTTTT

d_gene: TRBD2
j_gene: TRBJ2-7
abundance: many
v_gene: TRBV6-6
len: 17
CDR3aa: CASSYGGGTSGRHEQYF
CDR3nt: TGTGCCAGCAGTTACGGAGGGGGGACTAGCGGGAGGCACGAGCAGTACTTC

d_gene: -
j_gene: TRBJ1-1
abundance: many
v_gene: TRBV29-1
len: 15
CDR3aa: CSGIQEGGSYTEAFF
CDR3nt: TGCAGCGGCATCCAGGAGGGGGGGTCGTACACTGAAGCTTTCTTT

d_gene: TRBD2
j_gene: TRBJ2-3
abundance: many
v_gene: TRBV11-2
len: 15
CDR3aa: CASSYGRVSTDTQYF
CDR3nt: TGTGCCAGCAGCTACGGGAGGGTGAGCACAGATACGCAGTATTTT

d_gene: -
j_gene: TRBJ1-5
abundance: many
v_gene: TRBV4-1
len: 14
CDR3aa: CASSQEPTDQPQHF
CDR3nt: TGCGCCAGCAGCCAAGAACCGACAGATCAGCCCCAGCATTTT

d_gene: TRBD1
j_gene: TRBJ2-3
abundance: many
v_gene: TRBV7-9
len: 16
CDR3aa: CASSRDPGQGSDTQYF
CDR3nt: TGTGCCAGCAGCCGAGATCCGGGACAGGGAAGTGATACGCAGTATTTT

d_gene: TRBD1
j_gene: TRBJ1-5
abundance: many
v_gene: TRBV7-2
len: 13
CDR3aa: CASSRQGDQPQHF
CDR3nt: TGTGCCAGCAGCCGACAGGGGGATCAGCCCCAGCATTTT

d_gene: TRBD2
j_gene: TRBJ2-1
abundance: -
v_gene: TRBV20-1
len: 14
CDR3aa: CSAPWGGFLNEQFF
CDR3nt: TGCAGTGCCCCTTGGGGGGGGTTTTTGAATGAGCAGTTCTTC

d_gene: -
j_gene: TRBJ2-5
abundance: -
v_gene: TRBV7-8
len: 16
CDR3aa: CASSSDKTTGRETQYF
CDR3nt: TGTGCCAGCAGCTCCGATAAGACTACAGGGCGGGAGACCCAGTACTTC

d_gene: -
j_gene: TRBJ1-1
abundance: many
v_gene: TRBV7-9
len: 14
CDR3aa: CASSSLRSWPEAFF
CDR3nt: TGTGCCAGCAGCTCCTTAAGGTCCTGGCCTGAAGCTTTCTTT

d_gene: TRBD1
j_gene: TRBJ1-2
abundance: many
v_gene: TRBV19
len: 17
CDR3aa: CASSIQTGTGGYYGYTF
CDR3nt: TGTGCCAGTAGTATCCAGACGGGGACAGGGGGATACTATGGCTACACCTTC

d_gene: TRBD1
j_gene: TRBJ2-1
abundance: -
v_gene: TRBV11-2
len: 15
CDR3aa: CASSGQGLGGNEQFF
CDR3nt: TGTGCCAGCAGCGGACAGGGTTTGGGCGGCAATGAGCAGTTCTTC

d_gene: -
j_gene: TRBJ2-3
abundance: many
v_gene: TRBV29-1
len: 14
CDR3aa: CSVEGDRGADTQYF
CDR3nt: TGCAGCGTTGAAGGGGATAGGGGGGCAGATACGCAGTATTTT

d_gene: -
j_gene: TRBJ1-2
abundance: -
v_gene: TRBV20-1
len: 15
CDR3aa: CSANRRSPGVYGYTF
CDR3nt: TGCAGTGCCAACCGACGGTCACCTGGGGTCTATGGCTACACCTTC

d_gene: TRBD2
j_gene: TRBJ2-1
abundance: many
v_gene: TRBV20-1
len: 16
CDR3aa: CSAMTPEAGGLNEQFF
CDR3nt: TGCAGTGCCATGACCCCAGAAGCGGGAGGACTCAATGAGCAGTTCTTC

d_gene: TRBD1
j_gene: TRBJ1-1
abundance: many
v_gene: TRBV2
len: 13
CDR3aa: CARGGQGGTEAFF
CDR3nt: TGTGCCAGGGGTGGACAGGGAGGAACTGAAGCTTTCTTT

d_gene: -
j_gene: TRBJ2-5
abundance: many
v_gene: TRBV2
len: 15
CDR3aa: CASRDPTRPSETQYF
CDR3nt: TGTGCCAGCAGGGACCCCACCCGTCCGTCGGAGACCCAGTACTTC

d_gene: -
j_gene: TRBJ2-7
abundance: many
v_gene: TRBV3-1
len: 11
CDR3aa: CASSQSYEQYF
CDR3nt: TGTGCCAGCAGCCAATCCTACGAGCAGTACTTC

d_gene: -
j_gene: TRBJ2-3
abundance: few
v_gene: TRBV7-2
len: 16
CDR3aa: CASSLAPPGNTDTQYF
CDR3nt: TGTGCCAGCAGCTTAGCGCCCCCGGGGAACACAGATACGCAGTATTTT